Described below is a single T cell receptor beta chain sequence and its context. This sample is drawn from a study of T-cell reconstitution after alpha-beta-depleted transplantation in children. A TCRbeta library incorporating unique molecular identifiers was prepared. TCRdb used MiXCR to reprocess the PCR reads, holding one entry per CDR3 protein. This table has over 400,000 distinct CDR3 sequences, around 46% appearing once. The V gene's germline CDR1 is SGHRS and CDR2 YFSETQ. The CDR3 contains 15 residues. V was trimmed by 0 bases and J by 4 bases, leaving 10 bases between them. The specimen was PBMCs, collected before TCRalphabeta/CD19-depleted stem cell transplant. The clonotype comes from a girl aged 2-9 years with aplastic anemia, due to receive a stem cell transplant. The V gene is TRBV5-1, the J gene TRBJ2-2; a possible D gene is TRBD2 (6 bases). CDR3 DNA sequence: TGCGCCAGCAGCTTGGCCGTCGGGGGCACCGGGGAGCTGTTTTTT. Residues: CASSLAVGGTGELFF.